This TCR beta chain was recovered during a study of CD8 T cells in ankylosing spondylitis. Study findings and constraints: Disease-linked clones reportedly showed significant enrichment in matched ankylosing spondylitis synovial fluid.

Each CDR3 protein gets one entry after TCRdb re-called the 5' RACE reads with MiXCR. The sample has some 120,000 distinct CDR3 sequences, about 13% seen once. This clonotype occurred many times. What it recognizes is unknown. The germline CDR1 and CDR2 sequences are DFQATT and SNEGSKA (reference sequence). The CDR3 sequence is 16 residues long. Trimming removed 5 bases from V and 0 bases from J, with 17 bases in between. This sequence joins TRBV20-1 and TRBJ2-1, with D perhaps TRBD1 or TRBD2 (7 bases each). This receptor was obtained from a female donor with ankylosing spondylitis or in good health (not recorded which). The sample taken for sequencing was blood, either unsorted or a sorted T cell fraction (not recorded which). In DNA, the CDR3 is TGCAGTGCTCTCCCGGGACAGCGGGGCTCCTACAATGAGCAGTTCTTC. This translates into CSALPGQRGSYNEQFF.